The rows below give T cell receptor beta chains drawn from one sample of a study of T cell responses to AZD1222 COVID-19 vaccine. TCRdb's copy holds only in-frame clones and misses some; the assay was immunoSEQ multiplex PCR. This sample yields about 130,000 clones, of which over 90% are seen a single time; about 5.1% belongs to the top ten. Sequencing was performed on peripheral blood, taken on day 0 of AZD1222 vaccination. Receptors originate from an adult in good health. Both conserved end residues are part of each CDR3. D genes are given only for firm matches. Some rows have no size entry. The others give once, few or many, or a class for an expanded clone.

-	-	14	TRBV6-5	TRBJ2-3	TGTGCCAGCAGTACCCAGGGGAGTTCCGATACGCAGTATTTT	CASSTQGSSDTQYF
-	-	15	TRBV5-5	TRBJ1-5	TGTGCCAGCAGGAGGGGGGCAGACAGCAATCAGCCCCAGCATTTT	CASRRGADSNQPQHF
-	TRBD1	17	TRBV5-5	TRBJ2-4	TGTGCCAGCAGCTTACTTACGACAGGGGCAGCCAAAAACATTCAGTACTTC	CASSLLTTGAAKNIQYF
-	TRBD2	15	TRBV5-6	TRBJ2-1	TGTGCCAGCAGTCCTAGCGGGAGGGCCTACAATGAGCAGTTCTTC	CASSPSGRAYNEQFF
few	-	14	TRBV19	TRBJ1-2	TGTGCCAGTAGTCTGAAAGGGCCTAACTATGGCTACACCTTC	CASSLKGPNYGYTF
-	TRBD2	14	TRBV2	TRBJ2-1	TGTGCCAGCACCCGAGCGGGAGCCTACAATGAGCAGTTCTTC	CASTRAGAYNEQFF
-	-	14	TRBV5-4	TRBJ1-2	TGTGCCAGCAGCTTGGAGGGCAGGGGCAATGGCTACACCTTC	CASSLEGRGNGYTF
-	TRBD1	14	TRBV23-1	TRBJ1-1	TGCGCCAGCAGTCAACCGGACAGGGGACTTGAAGCTTTCTTT	CASSQPDRGLEAFF
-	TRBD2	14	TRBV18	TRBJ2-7	TGTGCCAGCTCACCGGCGGGAGTGGAAGACGAGCAGTACTTC	CASSPAGVEDEQYF
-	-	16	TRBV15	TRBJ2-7	TGTGCCACCAGCATTCGAGGAGCTGGGGAATCCTACGAGCAGTACTTC	CATSIRGAGESYEQYF
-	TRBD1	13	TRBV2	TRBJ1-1	TGTGCCAGCAGACTGGACAGGGCCACTGAAGCTTTCTTT	CASRLDRATEAFF
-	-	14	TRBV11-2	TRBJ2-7	TGTGCCAGCAGCTCCCAAGCGGGTAATAACGAGCAGTACTTC	CASSSQAGNNEQYF
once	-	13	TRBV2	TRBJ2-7	TGTGCCAGCAGTGAGGAGGGCTTCTACGAGCAGTACTTC	CASSEEGFYEQYF